This T cell receptor beta chain was recorded in a study of beta chain features in type 1 diabetes. All of the isolated RNA was reverse transcribed, so expressed TCRB transcripts were sequenced. The average read count of naive, central memory and regulatory T cell samples was approximately 3.5 million. Method: immunoSEQ multiplex PCR; TCRdb's copy keeps in-frame clones and lacks some. The sample yields about 340,000 clones, around 9% seen once. Study-wide results and limits: Among patients with Type 1 diabetes, TCRB CDR3s were moderately but significantly shorter in every one of the four CD4+ subsets. Researchers reported that naive, central memory and Treg TCRB repertoires appeared more similar in patients than in healthy donors.

Via CD45RO/CCR7/CD25/CD127/CD95/CD27, cells of the CD4+ naive, central memory, regulatory and stem cell-like memory subsets were sorted. A remark on this clone: Antigen: not known.

This CDR3 is built from 16 residues. Germline V CDR1 and CDR2: SGHRS, YFSETQ. The ends were cut back, 4 bases at V and 1 base at J, with 14 bases in the middle. V is TRBV5-1 and J is TRBJ2-2; D gene uncertain. The sample was central memory CD4+ T cells from blood. The source of this sequence is a man aged 25-45 years with type 1 diabetes. CDR3 DNA sequence: TGCGCCAGCAGCCCGTTGGCAGTGGTGAACACCGGGGAGCTGTTTTTT. It translates to CASSPLAVVNTGELFF.